The rows below give T cell receptor beta chains drawn from one sample of a study of blood T cell repertoires in COVID-19. Generated by immunoSEQ multiplex PCR, the TCRdb table keeps only in-frame clones and is missing some. The sample consists of some 170,000 clones, 80% to 90% of them appearing once. The specimen was peripheral blood. Source of these receptors: a middle-aged man with acute or convalescent COVID-19. The CDR3 runs from the conserved cysteine through the conserved F or W. Each record gives: clone size, D gene, V gene, J gene, CDR3 DNA, CDR3 protein. The D gene is left open where the match is weak. Expanded clones are given a class, and other clones once, few, many or no size at all.

>NA|TRBD1|TRBV5-1|TRBJ1-6
TGCGCCAGCAGCTTGGGGACAGGGGGCTCACCCCTCCACTTT
CASSLGTGGSPLHF
>once|NA|TRBV11-2|TRBJ1-2
TGTGCCAGCAGCTTATCTCCAGGGCGAGGCTACACCTTC
CASSLSPGRGYTF
>NA|TRBD1|TRBV28|TRBJ1-5
TGTGCCAGCAGTCCTACCAGGGCAGGGGGAGGACAGCCCCAGCATTTT
CASSPTRAGGGQPQHF
>NA|TRBD1|TRBV2|TRBJ2-3
TGTGCCAGCAGTCGCTCGGGACAGTCAGATACGCAGTATTTT
CASSRSGQSDTQYF
>once|TRBD1|TRBV3-1/TRBV3-2|TRBJ2-1
TGTGCCAGCAGCCTCTGGGGGACAGGGGGTATCGGGATCTTC
CASSLWGTGGIGIF
>NA|NA|TRBV4-2|TRBJ2-7
TGTGCCAGCAGCCAAGTGATACTTAGGGGCGGCTACGAGCAGTACTTC
CASSQVILRGGYEQYF
>once|TRBD2|TRBV2|TRBJ2-2
TGTGCCAGCAGACCTACTAGCGGGGGCAACACCGGGGAGCTGTTTTTT
CASRPTSGGNTGELFF
>NA|TRBD1|TRBV5-4|TRBJ1-3
TGTGCCAGCAGCTTGGAGGGTTGGCAGGGGGAGAGGAGAAACACCATATATTTT
CASSLEGWQGERRNTIYF
>NA|NA|TRBV18|TRBJ1-5
TGTGCCAGCTCGGAAGGACAGTCTAATCAGCCCCAGCATTTT
CASSEGQSNQPQHF
>NA|TRBD1|TRBV10-3|TRBJ1-5
TGTGCCATCAGTAGGACAGGTCTTCAGCCCCAGCATTTT
CAISRTGLQPQHF
>NA|NA|TRBV5-4|TRBJ2-7
TGTGCCAGCAGCTTTGCGCCACAGACCTACGAGCAGTACTTC
CASSFAPQTYEQYF
>NA|TRBD1|TRBV5-1|TRBJ2-1
TGCGCCAGCAGCCCTGGACAGGAGTCCTACAATGAGCAGTTCTTC
CASSPGQESYNEQFF
>NA|NA|TRBV10-1|TRBJ2-3
TGCGCCAGCAGTGATAACACAGATACGCAGTATTTT
CASSDNTDTQYF
>NA|NA|TRBV6-5|TRBJ1-6
TGTGCCAGCAGCCGAGAACTAGGTTCACCCCTCCACTTT
CASSRELGSPLHF
>NA|NA|TRBV7-3|TRBJ1-1
TGTGCCAGCAGCTTAAACACATTCACTGAAGCTTTCTTT
CASSLNTFTEAFF
>NA|TRBD2|TRBV5-1|TRBJ2-7
TGCGCCAGCAGCCCAGGACTAGCGGGGAACTCCAAAGGACTTGGGCAGTACTTC
CASSPGLAGNSKGLGQYF
>NA|TRBD2|TRBV7-2|TRBJ2-3
TGTGCCAGCAGCTTAGGGACTAGCGGGGGGAGTAGAGATACGCAGTATTTT
CASSLGTSGGSRDTQYF
>NA|TRBD1|TRBV4-2|TRBJ2-2
TGTGCCAGCAGCCATCCTCCGGGACAGGGGGGGACCGGGGAGCTGTTTTTT
CASSHPPGQGGTGELFF
>few|TRBD1|TRBV5-1|TRBJ1-1
TGCGCCAGCAGACAGGGGCAGAACACTGAAGCTTTCTTT
CASRQGQNTEAFF
>NA|NA|TRBV19|TRBJ2-7
TGTGCCAGTAGTCCACGACAGACCACCGACCACGAGCAGTACTTC
CASSPRQTTDHEQYF
>NA|TRBD1|TRBV7-2|TRBJ1-2
TGTGCCAGCAGCTTCAACCAGGGGGGTGGAGGCTACACCTTC
CASSFNQGGGGYTF
>NA|NA|TRBV3-1/TRBV3-2|TRBJ2-3
TGTGCCAGCAGCCAAGATTTGGTTAGCCCCGATACGCAGTATTTT
CASSQDLVSPDTQYF
>NA|TRBD1|TRBV10-2|TRBJ1-5
TGCGCCAGCAGTGGGGACAACCGGGACAGGGGCTTCAATCAGCCCCAGCATTTT
CASSGDNRDRGFNQPQHF
>NA|NA|TRBV7-9|TRBJ2-3
TGTGCCAGCAGCCAGCCAGGCTCGGATACGCAGTATTTT
CASSQPGSDTQYF
>NA|TRBD1|TRBV30|TRBJ1-1
TGTGCCTGGGGTTTCGGGACAGGGGGCACTGAAGCTTTCTTT
CAWGFGTGGTEAFF
>NA|NA|TRBV27|TRBJ2-6
TGTGCCAGCAGTTTGAACAGGGGGGCCAACGTCCTGACTTTC
CASSLNRGANVLTF
>NA|TRBD1|TRBV5-1|TRBJ1-2
TGCGCCAGCAGCCCGGACAGGGTGGAGAGCTACACCTTC
CASSPDRVESYTF
>NA|TRBD1|TRBV7-9|TRBJ1-5
TGTGCCAGCAGCTTAGGAGGAGGGGGCACGGGACCCCAGCATTTT
CASSLGGGGTGPQHF
>NA|NA|TRBV3-1/TRBV3-2|TRBJ1-2
TGTGCCAGCAGCCAAGCCTCTAATGGCTACACCTTC
CASSQASNGYTF
>NA|TRBD1|TRBV11-3|TRBJ2-7
TGTGCCAGCAGCTTAGGACAGGGTACCTACGAGCAGTACTTC
CASSLGQGTYEQYF
>NA|NA|TRBV4-2|TRBJ2-1
TGTGCCAGCAGCCAAAATCCAGCGTACAATGAGCAGTTCTTC
CASSQNPAYNEQFF
>NA|NA|TRBV20-1|TRBJ1-2
TGCAGTGCTCGCAGGGATGCTGGCTACACCTTC
CSARRDAGYTF
>NA|NA|TRBV6-5|TRBJ1-1
TGTGCCAGCAGTTATTCTGCAGGACAAAACACTGAAGCTTTCTTT
CASSYSAGQNTEAFF
>once|TRBD1|TRBV19|TRBJ2-2
TGTGCCAGTGGGGGACAGGGACGGGGCACCGGGGAGCTGTTTTTT
CASGGQGRGTGELFF
>NA|TRBD2|TRBV5-4|TRBJ2-3
TGTGCCAGCAGCTTGGAGCGGGGGGGCCGGGAAGATACGCAGTATTTT
CASSLERGGREDTQYF
>NA|NA|TRBV4-1|TRBJ1-5
TGCGCCAGCAGCCAAGATCTAACAGGACGGCAGCCCCAGCATTTT
CASSQDLTGRQPQHF
>NA|NA|TRBV5-4|TRBJ2-2
TGTGCCAGCAGGGCAGGGGCGAACACCGGGGAGCTGTTTTTT
CASRAGANTGELFF
>NA|TRBD1|TRBV29-1|TRBJ2-7
TGCAGCGTCACAGACAGGGGATCGGCCTACGAGCAGTACTTC
CSVTDRGSAYEQYF
>few|NA|TRBV5-1|TRBJ1-1
TGCGCCAGCAGCTTGGCAGGTTCTCTGAACACTGAAGCTTTCTTT
CASSLAGSLNTEAFF
>NA|NA|TRBV1|TRBJ2-4
TGCACCAGCAGCCAAGATCTCCAGGGATCCTTATTTAAAACTGTAGCCAAAAACATTCAGTACTTC
CTSSQDLQGSLFKTVAKNIQYF
>NA|TRBD2|TRBV6-2/TRBV6-3|TRBJ2-3
TGTGCCAGCAGCCCTAGGACTAGCGGGGCCACAGATACGCAGTATTTT
CASSPRTSGATDTQYF
>NA|NA|TRBV6-5|TRBJ1-5
TGTGCCAGCGACGCGGGGTTGAGCAATCAGCCCCAGCATTTT
CASDAGLSNQPQHF
>NA|NA|TRBV9|TRBJ2-3
TGTGCCAGCAGCGGTGGAACTAGCCCCCAGTATTTT
CASSGGTSPQYF
>NA|NA|TRBV6-5|TRBJ2-7
TGTGCCAGCAGGTACTACAGGGAAGGGGACGAGCAGTACTTC
CASRYYREGDEQYF
>NA|TRBD1|TRBV28|TRBJ2-7
TGTGCCAGCAGTTTACCAGGGACAGTGGCCTCCTACGAGCAGTACTTC
CASSLPGTVASYEQYF